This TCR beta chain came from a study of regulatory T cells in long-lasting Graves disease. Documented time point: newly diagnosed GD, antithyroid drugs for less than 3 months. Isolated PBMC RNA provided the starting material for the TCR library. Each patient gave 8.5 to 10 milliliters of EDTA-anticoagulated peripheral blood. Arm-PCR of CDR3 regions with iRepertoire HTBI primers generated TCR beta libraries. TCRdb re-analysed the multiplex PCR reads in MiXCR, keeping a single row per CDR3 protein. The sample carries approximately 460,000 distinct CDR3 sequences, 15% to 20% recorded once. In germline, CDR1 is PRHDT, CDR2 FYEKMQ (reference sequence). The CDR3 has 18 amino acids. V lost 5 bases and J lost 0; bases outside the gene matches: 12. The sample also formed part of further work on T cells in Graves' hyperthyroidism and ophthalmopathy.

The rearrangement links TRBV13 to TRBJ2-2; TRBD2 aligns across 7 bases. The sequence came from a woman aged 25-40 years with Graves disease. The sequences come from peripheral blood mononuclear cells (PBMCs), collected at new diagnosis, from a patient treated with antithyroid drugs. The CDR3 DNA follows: TGTGCCAGCAGCCAACCCGGGACTATCTCTCCGAACACCGGGGAGCTGTTTTTT. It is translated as CASSQPGTISPNTGELFF.